These T cell receptor beta chains were read from a single sample in a study of blood T cell repertoires in COVID-19. Sequencing used immunoSEQ multiplex PCR; TCRdb keeps in-frame clones, though not all of them. The data contain 71,000 or so clones, less than 90% of them seen just once; the ten biggest clones take up under 20%. Sequences were obtained from peripheral blood. These receptors were taken from a man older than 75 in a cohort sampled during active COVID-19. CDR3s include the opening cysteine and the closing phenylalanine or tryptophan. Each record gives: J gene, clone size, D gene, V gene, CDR3 DNA, CDR3 protein. D genes are given only for firm matches. Only part of the rows carry a size: once, few, many, or a class if the clone is expanded.

>TRBJ2-3|few|NA|TRBV2
TGTGCCAGCAATGCGGTTTCGGACACAGATACGCAGTATTTT
CASNAVSDTDTQYF
>TRBJ2-6|NA|NA|TRBV19
TGTGCCAGTAACCCAAGTGGGAGGGGGGCTGGGGCCAACGTCCTGACTTTC
CASNPSGRGAGANVLTF
>TRBJ1-4|NA|NA|TRBV5-4
TGTGCCAGCAGCTTGGGGGCCCAGGGGAACGGAAAACTGTTTTTT
CASSLGAQGNGKLFF
>TRBJ2-1|NA|TRBD2|TRBV7-3
TGTGCCAGCAGCTCCCACGGGGGGGGCTCCTACAATGAGCAGTTCTTC
CASSSHGGGSYNEQFF
>TRBJ1-2|NA|NA|TRBV2
TGTGCCAGCAGTATTACAGTAAACTATGGCTACACCTTC
CASSITVNYGYTF
>TRBJ2-5|NA|NA|TRBV12-3/TRBV12-4
TGTGCCAGCAGCCTGTTACAGGGAGAGGCCCAGTACTTC
CASSLLQGEAQYF
>TRBJ1-1|NA|NA|TRBV7-6
TGTGCCAGCAGCTTAGAAACAGGGACGTACACTGAAGCTTTCTTT
CASSLETGTYTEAFF
>TRBJ2-3|NA|TRBD2|TRBV24-1
TGTGCCACCAGTGATTTTCGGACTAGCGGAATCCCAGATACGCAGTATTTT
CATSDFRTSGIPDTQYF
>TRBJ2-5|NA|NA|TRBV9
TGTGCCAGCAGCGTAGTTACAGGCGCTCAAGAGACCCAGTACTTC
CASSVVTGAQETQYF
>TRBJ2-2|NA|TRBD1|TRBV2
TGTGCCAGCAGTTGGGACAGTCATCCCGGGGAGCTGTTTTTT
CASSWDSHPGELFF
>TRBJ2-3|few|NA|TRBV29-1
TGCAGCGGAGGAGGCGGCGGGGCGCCAGATACGCAGTATTTT
CSGGGGGAPDTQYF
>TRBJ2-1|NA|TRBD2|TRBV24-1
TGTGCCACCAGTGAGGCCCTAGCGGGGGTGAATGAGCAGTTCTTC
CATSEALAGVNEQFF
>TRBJ2-2|NA|NA|TRBV19
TGTGCCAGTAGTACCCCGAGGGCGGGGACAGTCACCGGGGAGCTGTTTTTT
CASSTPRAGTVTGELFF
>TRBJ2-2|NA|NA|TRBV19
TGTGCCAGTAGTGCTCAGGGCGCCGGGGAGCTGTTTTTT
CASSAQGAGELFF
>TRBJ1-1|NA|NA|TRBV6-5
TGTGCCAGCAGTACCGCTTACGGGGGTGGGACTGAAGCTTTCTTT
CASSTAYGGGTEAFF
>TRBJ2-7|NA|NA|TRBV19
TGTGCCAGTAGCCCCTATGCCGCGCGGAGCTCCTACGAGCAGTACTTC
CASSPYAARSSYEQYF
>TRBJ2-3|few|TRBD2|TRBV3-1/TRBV3-2
TGTGCCAGCAGCCGGCCTAGCGGGGCCCAAACTGGCACAGATACGCAGTATTTT
CASSRPSGAQTGTDTQYF
>TRBJ2-5|NA|NA|TRBV11-2
TGTGCCAGCAGCCCCCTGGGACAACTCCAAGAGACCCAGTACTTC
CASSPLGQLQETQYF
>TRBJ2-1|NA|TRBD2|TRBV5-1
TGCGCCAGCAGTTCCGGACTAGTGGGCAATGAGCAGTTCTTC
CASSSGLVGNEQFF
>TRBJ1-5|NA|TRBD1|TRBV27
TGTGCCAGCAGCTCCGGGACAGGCGCGAGGGAAAGCAATCAGCCCCAGCATTTT
CASSSGTGARESNQPQHF
>TRBJ1-2|NA|TRBD1|TRBV6-5
TGTGCCAGCAGTTATGGATGGACAGGGAGGAACTATGGCTACACCTTC
CASSYGWTGRNYGYTF
>TRBJ2-7|NA|NA|TRBV4-2
TGTGCCAGCAGCCAAGGGATGCGAACTTCGCGGGAACCCTACGAGCAGTACTTC
CASSQGMRTSREPYEQYF